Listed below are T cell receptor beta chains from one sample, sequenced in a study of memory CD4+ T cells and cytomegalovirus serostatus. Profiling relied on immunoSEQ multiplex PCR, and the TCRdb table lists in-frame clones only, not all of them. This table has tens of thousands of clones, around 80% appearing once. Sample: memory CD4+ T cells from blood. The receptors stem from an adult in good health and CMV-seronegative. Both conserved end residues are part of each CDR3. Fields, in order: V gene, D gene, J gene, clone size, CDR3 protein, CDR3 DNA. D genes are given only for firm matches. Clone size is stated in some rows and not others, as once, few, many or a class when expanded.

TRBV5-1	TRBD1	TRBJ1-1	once	CASSLPGTGVPEAFF	TGCGCCAGCAGCTTGCCCGGGACAGGGGTGCCTGAAGCTTTCTTT
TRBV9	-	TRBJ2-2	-	CASSAGGGSPGELFF	TGTGCCAGCAGCGCGGGGGGCGGGAGCCCCGGGGAGCTGTTTTTT
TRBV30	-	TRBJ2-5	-	CAWRSRGQETQYF	TGTGCCTGGAGATCTAGGGGGCAAGAGACCCAGTACTTC
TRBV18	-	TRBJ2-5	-	CASSVIETQYF	TGTGCCAGCTCAGTAATAGAGACCCAGTACTTC
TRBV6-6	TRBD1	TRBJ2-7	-	CASSYSTGSSYEQYF	TGTGCCAGCAGTTACTCGACAGGGAGCTCCTACGAGCAGTACTTC
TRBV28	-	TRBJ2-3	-	CSVGGFTDTQYF	TGCTCAGTGGGGGGTTTCACAGATACGCAGTATTTT
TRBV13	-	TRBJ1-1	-	CASSHDRVNTEAFF	TGTGCCAGCAGCCACGACAGAGTGAACACTGAAGCTTTCTTT
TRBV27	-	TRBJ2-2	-	CASSLRVVENTGELFF	TGTGCCAGCAGTTTAAGAGTAGTGGAGAACACCGGGGAGCTGTTTTTT
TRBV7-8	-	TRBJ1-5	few	CASSQNLNQPQHF	TGTGCCAGCAGTCAGAATTTAAATCAGCCCCAGCATTTT
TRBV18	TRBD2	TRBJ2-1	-	CASSPGTSDYNEQFF	TGTGCCAGCTCCCCCGGGACTAGCGATTACAATGAGCAGTTCTTC
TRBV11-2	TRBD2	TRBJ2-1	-	CASRNPSGRYEQFF	TGTGCCAGCAGAAACCCTAGCGGGAGGTATGAGCAGTTCTTC
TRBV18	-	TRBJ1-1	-	CASSPSSWDPRNTEAFF	TGTGCCAGCTCACCGAGTTCGTGGGACCCAAGGAACACTGAAGCTTTCTTT
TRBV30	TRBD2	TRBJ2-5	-	CAWSDLAGETQYF	TGTGCCTGGAGTGATTTAGCGGGAGAGACCCAGTACTTC
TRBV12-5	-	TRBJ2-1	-	CASGFTSSRASYNEQFF	TGTGCTAGTGGTTTCACATCTAGCCGGGCGTCCTACAATGAGCAGTTCTTC
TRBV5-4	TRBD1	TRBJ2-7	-	CASSALLRDRGREQYF	TGTGCCAGCAGCGCCCTACTCCGGGACAGGGGGCGAGAGCAGTACTTC
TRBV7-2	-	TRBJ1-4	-	CASSSDSRQEKLFF	TGTGCCAGCAGCTCGGACAGCCGCCAAGAAAAACTGTTTTTT
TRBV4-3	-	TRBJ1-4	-	CASSQGSGWRDEKLFF	TGCGCCAGCAGCCAAGGATCGGGGTGGCGTGATGAAAAACTGTTTTTT
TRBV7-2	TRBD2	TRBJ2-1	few	CASARLAGNYNEQFF	TGTGCCAGCGCTAGACTAGCGGGTAATTACAATGAGCAGTTCTTC
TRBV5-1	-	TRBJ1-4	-	CASSLEAGANEKLFF	TGCGCCAGCAGCTTGGAGGCAGGGGCTAATGAAAAACTGTTTTTT
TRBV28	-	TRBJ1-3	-	CASSPGGGDRNTIYF	TGTGCCAGCAGCCCGGGTGGGGGAGACCGAAACACCATATATTTT
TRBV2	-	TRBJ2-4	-	CASSEVVLGDIQYF	TGTGCCAGCAGTGAAGTAGTCCTCGGGGACATTCAGTACTTC
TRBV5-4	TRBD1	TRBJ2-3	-	CASSPGQGNTDTQYF	TGTGCCAGCAGCCCAGGACAGGGGAACACAGATACGCAGTATTTT
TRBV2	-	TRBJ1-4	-	CASSAIRDPNEKLFF	TGTGCCAGCAGCGCCATCCGGGACCCTAATGAAAAACTGTTTTTT
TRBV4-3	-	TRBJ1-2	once	CASSQEVGEGYYGYTF	TGCGCCAGCAGCCAAGAGGTCGGGGAGGGGTACTATGGCTACACCTTC
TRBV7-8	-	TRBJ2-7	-	CASSLRPGVTYEQYF	TGTGCCAGCAGCTTACGACCGGGAGTAACCTACGAGCAGTACTTC
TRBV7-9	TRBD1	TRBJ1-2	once	CASSSPGTESVGGYTF	TGTGCCAGCAGCTCTCCCGGGACAGAATCGGTGGGAGGCTACACCTTC
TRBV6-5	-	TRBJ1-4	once	CARTRVGSEKLFF	TGTGCCAGAACCAGGGTCGGCAGTGAAAAACTGTTTTTT
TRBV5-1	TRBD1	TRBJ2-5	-	CASSFIGTAEETQYF	TGCGCCAGCAGCTTCATCGGGACAGCTGAAGAGACCCAGTACTTC
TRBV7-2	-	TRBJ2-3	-	CASSLSLANTQYF	TGTGCCAGCAGCTTAAGTTTGGCAAATACGCAGTATTTT
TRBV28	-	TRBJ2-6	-	CASSLWMGTGANVLTF	TGTGCCAGCAGTTTATGGATGGGAACTGGGGCCAACGTCCTGACTTTC
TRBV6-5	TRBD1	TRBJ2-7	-	CASSFGQGSIEQYF	TGTGCCAGCAGTTTCGGACAGGGCTCAATCGAGCAGTACTTC
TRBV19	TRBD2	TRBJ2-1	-	CASSELAEGYNEQFF	TGTGCCAGTAGCGAACTAGCGGAGGGGTACAATGAGCAGTTCTTC
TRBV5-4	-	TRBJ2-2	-	CASSLGLGGNTGELFF	TGTGCCAGCAGCTTGGGACTGGGTGGGAACACCGGGGAGCTGTTTTTT
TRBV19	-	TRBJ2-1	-	CASSNGGSYNEQFF	TGTGCCAGTAGTAATGGGGGCTCCTACAATGAGCAGTTCTTC
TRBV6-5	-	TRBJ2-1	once	CASSLVGHNEQFF	TGTGCCAGCAGTTTGGTAGGGCACAATGAGCAGTTCTTC
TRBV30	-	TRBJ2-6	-	CAWRTSGANVLTF	TGTGCCTGGAGAACCTCTGGGGCCAACGTCCTGACTTTC
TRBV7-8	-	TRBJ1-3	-	CASSLTRINSGNTIYF	TGTGCCAGCAGCTTAACTCGGATAAACTCTGGAAACACCATATATTTT
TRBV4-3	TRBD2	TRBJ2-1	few	CASSQAGGPRGQFF	TGCGCCAGCAGCCAAGCGGGAGGGCCCCGTGGGCAGTTCTTC
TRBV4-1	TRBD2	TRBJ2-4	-	CASSQEVLTSAKYKNIQYF	TGCGCCAGCAGCCAAGAAGTACTTACTAGCGCCAAATACAAAAACATTCAGTACTTC
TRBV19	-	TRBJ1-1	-	CASSIQGSPEAFF	TGTGCCAGTAGTATACAGGGCTCACCTGAAGCTTTCTTT
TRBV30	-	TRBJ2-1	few	CAWSLGGRGNEQFF	TGTGCCTGGAGTCTCGGAGGGCGGGGTAATGAGCAGTTCTTC
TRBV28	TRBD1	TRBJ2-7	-	CASGQGIYEQYF	TGTGCCAGTGGACAGGGAATTTACGAGCAGTACTTC
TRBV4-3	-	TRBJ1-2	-	CASSQDDANYGYTF	TGCGCCAGCAGCCAAGATGACGCTAACTATGGCTACACCTTC
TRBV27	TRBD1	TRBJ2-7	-	CASSLTGGRGLYEQYF	TGTGCCAGCAGTCTTACAGGGGGCCGGGGGCTCTACGAGCAGTACTTC
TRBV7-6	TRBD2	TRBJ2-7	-	CASSPGLAVEQYF	TGTGCCAGCAGCCCCGGACTAGCGGTCGAGCAGTACTTC
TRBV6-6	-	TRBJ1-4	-	CASSSTGLGEKLFF	TGTGCCAGCAGTTCGACGGGGCTCGGTGAAAAACTGTTTTTT